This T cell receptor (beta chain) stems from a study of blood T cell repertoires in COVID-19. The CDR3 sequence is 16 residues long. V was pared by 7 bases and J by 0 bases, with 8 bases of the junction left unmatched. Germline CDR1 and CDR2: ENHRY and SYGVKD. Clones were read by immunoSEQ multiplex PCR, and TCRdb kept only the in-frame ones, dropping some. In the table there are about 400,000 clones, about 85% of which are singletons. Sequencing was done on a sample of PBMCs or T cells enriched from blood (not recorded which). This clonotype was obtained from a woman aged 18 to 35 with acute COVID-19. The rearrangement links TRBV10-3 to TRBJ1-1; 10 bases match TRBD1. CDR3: CAINRGTGEMNTEAFF. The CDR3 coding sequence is TGTGCCATCAACCGTGGGACAGGGGAAATGAACACTGAAGCTTTCTTT.